Below are 3 T cell receptor beta chains sequenced from a single sample in a study of spatial heterogeneity in lung cancer. As to time point: sample taken at primary tumor resection. TCRdb redid the calling of the 5' RACE reads with MiXCR, one entry per CDR3 protein. The profile shows more than 20,000 distinct CDR3 sequences, more than 5% of them singletons. Sequenced material: PBMCs, taken at surgery. These receptors were obtained from a male donor with early-stage non-small cell lung cancer.

This clonotype has only a few counts. V gene TRBV6-1 combines with J gene TRBJ1-2; 9 bases fit TRBD1. The CDR3 covers 13 residues. J gave up 7 bases and V 8 bases, and 8 bases lay outside the gene matches. CDR1 is MNHNS and CDR2 is SASEGT in the germline V gene. The CDR3 bases are TGTGCCAGCGGGGACAGGGTAGTAAGTGGCTACACCTTC. This translates into CASGDRVVSGYTF.

This clonotype is classed as medium-sized. The J gene is TRBJ2-6, the V gene TRBV5-5; D not certain. The CDR3 loop spans 15 amino acids. Germline CDR1 is SGHKS and CDR2 is YYEKEE (reference sequence). Trimming pared 1 base from V and 4 bases from J, leaving 9 bases between. CDR3 amino acids: CASSLHISGANVLTF. The CDR3 DNA sequence: TGTGCCAGCAGCTTGCACATCTCGGGGGCCAACGTCCTGACTTTC.

Many counts were recorded for this clonotype. The rearrangement uses TRBV21-1 and TRBJ2-1; the D call of TRBD1 is as the table states it, not checked on the DNA. TRBV21-1 is classified as a pseudogene. The length of the CDR3 is 17 residues. Here the CDR3 reads CASSKKGARGWRYEQFF. CDR3 in DNA: TGTGCCAGCAGCAAAAAGGGGGCGCGCGGGTGGCGCTATGAGCAGTTCTTC.